The 26 T cell receptor beta chains given below trace back to one sample, sequenced in a study of cytomegalovirus exposure and HLA in healthy donors. It was with 60 Vbeta and 13 Jbeta primers that the PCR ran. Assay: immunoSEQ multiplex PCR; the TCRdb copy retains only in-frame clones and omits some. Here the sample spans roughly 220,000 clones, 80% to 85% being singletons. The specimen was PBMCs. These TCRs come from a woman aged 40 to 50 in good health and CMV-seronegative.

This chain links TRBV27 with TRBJ1-1, with 8 bases lining up with TRBD1. CDR1 is MNHEY and CDR2 is SMNVEV in the germline V gene (reference sequence). The junction had 8 bases not matched to a gene; V was cut back by 5 bases and J by 0 bases. This CDR3 comprises 16 residues. The CDR3 is CASSPGTGLMNTEAFF. The CDR3 DNA reads TGTGCCAGCAGTCCCGGGACAGGCTTAATGAACACTGAAGCTTTCTTT.

In DNA form, the CDR3 reads TGTGCCAGCTCACCTACGAGAGCAACGATGAACACTGAAGCTTTCTTT. It encodes CASSPTRATMNTEAFF. The gene calls are TRBV18 and TRBJ1-1; D gene ambiguous. In germline, CDR1 is KGHSH, CDR2 LQKENI. This CDR3 contains 16 residues. Trimming stripped 3 bases from V and 0 bases from J, with 14 bases between.

This CDR3 reads CAWSVSTGELFF. For the CDR3, the DNA is TGTGCCTGGAGTGTCTCTACCGGGGAGCTGTTTTTT. The rearrangement uses TRBV30 and TRBJ2-2, with D uncertain. Germline CDR1 GTSNPN, CDR2 SVGIG (reference sequence). The CDR3 totals 12 residues. The V end lost 0 bases, the J end lost 5 bases, and 4 bases lay between the germline ends.

The V gene is TRBV5-1, the J gene TRBJ1-2; TRBD1 agrees at 7 bases. J gave up 7 bases and V 4 bases, and 13 bases lay outside the gene matches. The CDR3 has 15 residues. Germline CDR1 is SGHRS and CDR2 is YFSETQ. The DNA of the CDR3 is TGCGCCAGCAGCCCCGGACCCGGACAGGAGCGTGGCTACACCTTC. Its translation: CASSPGPGQERGYTF.

This clone was found once. V usage is TRBV29-1 and J usage is TRBJ1-1; 9 bases align to TRBD1. After removal of 8 bases from V and 4 bases from J, the junction contained 14 bases not matched to a gene. The V gene's germline CDR1 is SQVTM and CDR2 ANQGSEA. The CDR3 contains 15 residues. As DNA, the CDR3 is TGCAGCTCTCTGACGGGACAGGGCCGATTCACTGAAGCTTTCTTT. Protein product: CSSLTGQGRFTEAFF. Supplemented by reference TRBV29-1 and TRBJ1-1, the full variable domain reads SAVISQKPSRDICQRGTSLTIQCQVDSQVTMMFWYRQQPGQSLTLIATANQGSEATYESGFVIDKFPISRPNLTFSTLTVSNMSPEDSSIYLCSSLTGQGRFTEAFFGQGTRLTVV.

The chain employs TRBV7-9 and TRBJ1-2; TRBD1 agrees at 9 bases. This CDR3 spans 15 amino acids. Germline assignment: CDR1 SEHNR and CDR2 FQNEAQ (reference sequence). V dropped 5 bases and J dropped 4; count of bases not matched to a gene: 8. DNA of the CDR3: TGTGCCAGCAGCGGAAGGACAGGGGCCCTCTATGGCTACACCTTC. Protein product: CASSGRTGALYGYTF.

This clone was seen a single time. The chain carries TRBV5-1 and TRBJ2-3, with D perhaps matching TRBD2 (6 bases). Trimming removed 3 bases at V and 14 bases at J, with 16 bases between. The CDR3 runs to 12 residues. Germline V gene sequence: CDR1 SGHRS, CDR2 YFSETQ. The chain's CDR3 is CASSSLREALYF. CDR3 bases: TGCGCCAGCAGCTCCCTGAGGGAGGCCCTGTATTTT.

Only one count was recorded for this clone. The rearrangement links TRBV30 to TRBJ2-6; tentatively, D is TRBD2 (5 bases). Trimming removed 1 base from V and 5 bases from J, with 21 bases in between. Looked up from germline, CDR1 is GTSNPN and CDR2 is SVGIG (reference sequence). The CDR3 length is 18 residues. As DNA, the CDR3 is TGTGCCTGGAGTGCTCTGGGCAGAGGGCAGTTCCGGGCCAACGTCCTGACTTTC. Its protein product is CAWSALGRGQFRANVLTF.

V and J are TRBV5-1 and TRBJ2-3, with TRBD2 matching 10 bases. CDR1 SGHRS and CDR2 YFSETQ come from the germline V gene. Losses at the gene ends were 1 base for V and 2 bases for J; bases not matched to a gene: 7. This CDR3 contains 17 residues. The CDR3 region is CASSLQGAGGITDTQYF. Written as DNA, the CDR3 is TGCGCCAGCAGCTTGCAGGGAGCGGGGGGGATCACAGATACGCAGTATTTT.

This chain joins TRBV29-1 and TRBJ2-5, with TRBD1 identical over 9 bases. There are 17 residues in the CDR3. CDR1 is SQVTM, CDR2 ANQGSEA, per germline. J lost 4 bases, V lost 7 bases, and 19 bases had no gene match. The chain's CDR3 is CSARGSPGTGQGETQYF. The CDR3 bases are TGCAGCGCCAGAGGGTCCCCCGGGACAGGGCAGGGAGAGACCCAGTACTTC. Based on the CDR3 plus reference TRBV29-1 and TRBJ2-5, the full variable domain is SAVISQKPSRDICQRGTSLTIQCQVDSQVTMMFWYRQQPGQSLTLIATANQGSEATYESGFVIDKFPISRPNLTFSTLTVSNMSPEDSSIYLCSARGSPGTGQGETQYFGPGTRLLVL.

The rearrangement joins TRBV27 to TRBJ2-2; 13 bases line up with TRBD2. The germline gives CDR1 MNHEY, CDR2 SMNVEV (reference sequence). Trimming took 6 bases from V and 5 from J; bases not matched to a gene: 9. The CDR3 sequence is 17 residues long. The CDR3 protein is CASSYQRLAGGTGELFF. The CDR3 coding sequence is TGTGCCAGCAGCTACCAGAGACTAGCGGGAGGTACCGGGGAGCTGTTTTTT.

With respect to this clone: Other DNA sequences in the sample encode the same CDR3. The rearrangement joins TRBV9 to TRBJ2-1, with 9 bases lining up with TRBD2. Per the germline V gene, CDR1 is SGDLS and CDR2 is YYNGEE. Trimming removed 0 bases from V and 7 bases from J; junction bases left unmatched: 5. This CDR3 region has 15 residues. The CDR3 protein is CASSVGAGGGNEQFF. The CDR3 DNA is TGTGCCAGCAGCGTAGGAGCGGGAGGCGGGAATGAGCAGTTCTTC.

V is TRBV5-4 and J is TRBJ2-1, with 10 nucleotides matching TRBD2. Germline trimming cut 5 bases from V and 7 bases from J; bases unmatched to any gene: 0. The CDR3 runs to 12 residues. Germline lookup yields CDR1 SGHNT and CDR2 YYREEE (reference sequence). DNA for the CDR3: TGTGCCAGCAGGGGACTAGCGAATGAGCAGTTCTTC. It encodes CASRGLANEQFF. The full variable domain, rest sourced from reference TRBV5-4 and TRBJ2-1, is ETGVTQSPTHLIKTRGQQVTLRCSSQSGHNTVSWYQQALGQGPQFIFQYYREEENGRGNFPPRFSGLQFPNYSSELNVNALELDDSALYLCASRGLANEQFFGPGTRLTVL.

The chain is built from TRBV5-1 and TRBJ1-2; TRBD1 matches 7 bases. Trimming removed 4 bases from V and 1 base from J; junction bases left unmatched: 4. The CDR3 extends over 14 amino acids. Germline CDR1 is SGHRS and CDR2 is YFSETQ. This CDR3 is CASSRDRRNYGYTF. The CDR3, as DNA: TGCGCCAGCAGCCGGGACAGACGTAACTATGGCTACACCTTC.

On this clone: Germline and junction disagree at one end, which may indicate a read error. The chain employs TRBV20-1 and TRBJ1-1; 7 nucleotides agree with TRBD1. CDR1 DFQATT and CDR2 SNEGSKA come from the germline V gene (reference sequence). The CDR3 is 11 amino acids. The CDR3 coding sequence is TGCAGTGCTCGAGACAGGGCCGAAGCTTTCTTT. Translated: CSARDRAEAFF.

The rearrangement links TRBV10-3 to TRBJ2-1, with TRBD2 as a possible D gene (5 bases). Germline values: CDR1 ENHRY, CDR2 SYGVKD. This CDR3 contains 15 residues. V was cut by 4 bases and J by 6 bases, with 16 bases left in between. The CDR3 is CAISARTPRSNEQFF. The CDR3 DNA reads TGTGCCATCAGTGCCCGGACTCCCAGGAGCAATGAGCAGTTCTTC.

The chain carries TRBV2 and TRBJ2-1; 14 positions agree with TRBD2. Unmatched junction bases numbered 5, after V lost 4 bases and J lost 12 bases. The CDR3 contains 14 residues. Per the germline V gene, CDR1 is SNHLY and CDR2 is FYNNEI. In nucleotides, the CDR3 is TGTGCCAGCAGTGGGGGACTAGCGGGAGTCGGGCAGTTCTTC. Its translation: CASSGGLAGVGQFF.

The chain employs TRBV18 and TRBJ2-7; D gene unclear. There are 12 residues in the CDR3. The germline V gene has CDR1 KGHSH and CDR2 LQKENI. V shed 5 bases and J shed 4 bases, with 9 bases lying between them. The CDR3 region is CASSSGSYEQYF. CDR3 nucleotides: TGTGCCAGCTCATCCGGGTCTTACGAGCAGTACTTC. Full variable domain (rest looked up from reference TRBV18 and TRBJ2-7): NAGVMQNPRHLVRRRGQEARLRCSPMKGHSHVYWYRQLPEEGLKFMVYLQKENIIDESGMPKERFSAEFPKEGPSILRIQQVVRGDSAAYFCASSSGSYEQYFGPGTRLTVT.

This chain joins TRBV5-1 and TRBJ1-2, with D possibly being TRBD1 (5 bases). The CDR3 has 16 amino acids. The germline V gene has CDR1 SGHRS and CDR2 YFSETQ. V lost 4 bases and J lost 8, with 24 bases in between. The DNA of the CDR3 is TGCGCCAGCAGCCTGGATGGAACCTCGACAGTCCGCGGCTACACCTTC. It is translated as CASSLDGTSTVRGYTF.

The chain couples TRBV4-2 to TRBJ1-1; no definite D call. The germline V and J ends were trimmed by 4 bases and 2 bases, with 11 bases remaining between them. Germline V CDR1 and CDR2: LGHNA, YNFKEQ. This CDR3 contains 14 residues. CDR3: CASSPSGLNTEAFF. The CDR3 DNA sequence: TGTGCCAGCAGCCCCTCTGGCCTTAACACTGAAGCTTTCTTT.

The J gene is TRBJ2-2, the V gene TRBV4-2; D uncertain. This CDR3 region has 15 residues. CDR1 and CDR2 from the germline V gene are LGHNA and YNFKEQ. Trimming shortened V by 0 bases and J by 1 base, and 6 bases separated the two germline ends. The CDR3 loop reads CASSQDYRNTGELFF. The CDR3 DNA is TGTGCCAGCAGCCAAGATTACAGGAACACCGGGGAGCTGTTTTTT.

This chain uses TRBV7-2 with TRBJ1-3, with 7 bases fitting TRBD1. V lost 3 bases to trimming and J lost 2 bases; unmatched junction nucleotides: 1. CDR1 is SGHTA, CDR2 FQGNSA, per germline. The CDR3 covers 14 residues. CDR3 sequence: CASSLGQPGNTIYF. The CDR3 DNA reads as TGTGCCAGCAGCTTGGGACAGCCTGGAAACACCATATATTTT.

This clone was seen a handful of times. The gene calls are TRBV4-1 and TRBJ2-7, with a tentative D call TRBD2 (5 bases). CDR1 is MGHRA and CDR2 is YSYEKL in the germline V gene. The V end lost 1 base, the J end lost 2 bases, and 9 bases lay between the germline ends. This CDR3 has 14 residues. In nucleotides, the CDR3 is TGCGCCAGCAGCCAAGGCGGGTTCCCCTACGAGCAGTACTTC. Amino acids: CASSQGGFPYEQYF.

V usage is TRBV30 and J usage is TRBJ2-2, with 7 positions matching TRBD1. CDR3 length equals 14 residues. Germline values: CDR1 GTSNPN, CDR2 SVGIG (reference sequence). V trimming: 1 base; J trimming: 3 bases; junction bases outside the gene matches: 2. The CDR3 sequence: CAWSEGQDTGELFF. DNA for the CDR3: TGTGCCTGGAGTGAAGGACAGGACACCGGGGAGCTGTTTTTT.

This chain links TRBV9 with TRBJ2-1; D may be TRBD2 (5 bases). Germline loops: CDR1 SGDLS, CDR2 YYNGEE. The length of the CDR3 is 14 residues. V was cut by 0 bases and J by 9 bases, with 13 bases left in between. CDR3 in amino acids: CASSVGSEGSEQFF. The CDR3 DNA is TGTGCCAGCAGCGTAGGGTCCGAAGGGAGTGAGCAGTTCTTC.

The chain uses TRBV9 and TRBJ2-3; D might be TRBD1 (5 bases). Germline loops: CDR1 SGDLS, CDR2 YYNGEE. CDR3 size: 14 residues. Between the trimmed V and J ends, which lost 3 bases and 5 bases, there was a span of 13 bases. CDR3 region: CASSESGIIDTQYF. The CDR3 DNA sequence: TGTGCCAGCAGCGAGTCAGGGATAATAGATACGCAGTATTTT.